This TCR beta chain emerged from a study of shared clonotypes between healthy human individuals. Across several immunoSEQ plates, the genomic DNA of each subset was split evenly. Per the original data handling: Without quality scores, immunoSEQ junctional reads could not be filtered like full-length reads. TCRdb's table, derived via immunoSEQ multiplex PCR, lists solely in-frame clones and lacks some. D and trimming come from the DNA, and the V and J calls and clone size come from that table. Among over 95,000 clones, roughly two thirds were seen once, and the ten largest hold 24%. Trimming shortened V by 4 bases and J by 6 bases, and 7 bases separated the two germline ends. This CDR3 region has 12 residues. Germline CDR1 reads SNHLY; CDR2 reads FYNNEI.

The chain employs TRBV2 and TRBJ1-5, with TRBD1 as a possible D gene (6 bases). This receptor was taken from a woman aged 30 to 39 in good health. Sequencing was carried out using memory CD8+ T cells sorted from blood. Sample subset: CD45RO+ cells pooled with CCR7-negative TemRA cells. The CDR3 sequence is CASSGRGQPQHF. In DNA, the CDR3 is TGTGCCAGCAGTGGCAGGGGTCAGCCCCAGCATTTT.